This T cell receptor beta chain was retrieved from a study of response to subunit inactivated influenza vaccine. TCRdb re-called the RT-PCR reads through MiXCR, storing one row per CDR3 protein. The data hold some 600,000 distinct CDR3 sequences, with about 14% observed a single time. This clonotype was found many times. Germline values: CDR1 MNHEY, CDR2 SVGEGT. Trimming took 6 bases from V and 8 from J, leaving 7 bases between them. This CDR3 is 11 amino acids long. This receptor was obtained from a man aged 50 to 59 who received an inactivated influenza vaccine. This material consisted of PBMCs from blood, taken less than 15 days before vaccination. This chain joins TRBV6-2 or TRBV6-3 and TRBJ1-4; D ambiguous. Here the CDR3 DNA reads TGTGCCAGCAGCCGAGAAGAAAAACTGTTTTTT. Its protein product is CASSREEKLFF.